This T cell receptor (beta chain) was profiled in a study of blood T cell repertoires in COVID-19. At the level of the study: The samples span acute and convalescent COVID-19 from the United States, Italy and Spain. T cells, B-cell-depleted T cells, or PBMCs provided the cDNA or gDNA that served as material.

Methods used by the authors: Amplified reference gene primers provided the basis for estimating nucleated cell counts. Sequencing used immunoSEQ multiplex PCR; TCRdb keeps in-frame clones, though not all of them. For V, J and clone size, that table is used; D and trimming come from the DNA. The table has about 34,000 clones, about 87% seen once. V was pared by 4 bases and J by 1 base, with 9 bases of the junction left unmatched. The length of the CDR3 is 17 residues. Germline V CDR1 and CDR2: SGHDT, YYEEEE. The sample was peripheral blood. The chain carries TRBV5-6 and TRBJ1-5; 9 positions agree with TRBD1. The sequence was collected from a man in his 60s with active COVID-19. The DNA of the CDR3 is TGTGCCAGCAGCGTTAACAGGGGGCGCCGAAGCAATCAGCCCCAGCATTTT. It is translated as CASSVNRGRRSNQPQHF.